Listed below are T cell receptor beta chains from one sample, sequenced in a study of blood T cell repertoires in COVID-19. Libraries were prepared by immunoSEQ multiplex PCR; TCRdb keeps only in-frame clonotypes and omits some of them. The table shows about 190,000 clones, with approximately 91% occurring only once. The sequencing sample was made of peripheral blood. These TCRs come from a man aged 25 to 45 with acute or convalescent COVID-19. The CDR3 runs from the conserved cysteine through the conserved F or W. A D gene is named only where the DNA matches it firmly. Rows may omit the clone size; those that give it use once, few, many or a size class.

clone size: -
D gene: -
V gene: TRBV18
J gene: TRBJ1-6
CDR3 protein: CASSPLGQLDNSPLHF
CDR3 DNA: TGTGCCAGCTCACCTCTCGGACAGCTCGATAATTCACCCCTCCACTTT

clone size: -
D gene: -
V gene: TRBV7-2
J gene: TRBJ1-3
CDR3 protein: CASSLDPGGWTGNTIYF
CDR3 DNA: TGTGCCAGCAGCTTAGACCCCGGGGGATGGACTGGAAACACCATATATTTT

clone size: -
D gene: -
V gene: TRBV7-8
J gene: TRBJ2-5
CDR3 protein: CASTQNFRPREETQYF
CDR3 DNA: TGTGCCAGCACCCAAAACTTTAGACCCAGGGAAGAGACCCAGTACTTC

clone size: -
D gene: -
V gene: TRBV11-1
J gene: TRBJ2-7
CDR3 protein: CASSLAAGAAYEQYF
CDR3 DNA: TGTGCCAGCAGCTTAGCTGCGGGGGCAGCCTACGAGCAGTACTTC

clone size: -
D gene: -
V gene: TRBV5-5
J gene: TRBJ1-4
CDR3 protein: CASSLFRGFNEKLFF
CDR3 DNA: TGTGCCAGCAGCTTATTTAGAGGGTTTAATGAAAAACTGTTTTTT

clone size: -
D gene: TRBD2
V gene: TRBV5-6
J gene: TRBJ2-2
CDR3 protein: CASSSVLTTSGRTGELFF
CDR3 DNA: TGTGCCAGCAGCTCCGTCCTGACAACTAGCGGTCGGACCGGGGAGCTGTTTTTT

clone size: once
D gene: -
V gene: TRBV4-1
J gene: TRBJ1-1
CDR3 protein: CASSQAGGGTEAFF
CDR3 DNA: TGCGCCAGCAGCCAAGCTGGGGGGGGCACTGAAGCTTTCTTT

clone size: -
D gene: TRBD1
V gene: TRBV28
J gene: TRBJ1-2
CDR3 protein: CASRPTGQGSYGYTF
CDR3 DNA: TGTGCCAGCAGACCTACGGGACAGGGGAGTTATGGCTACACCTTC

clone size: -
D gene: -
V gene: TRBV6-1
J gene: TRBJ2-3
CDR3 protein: CASSELNGFVSTDTQYF
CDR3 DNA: TGTGCCAGCAGTGAATTAAACGGGTTTGTTTCCACAGATACGCAGTATTTT

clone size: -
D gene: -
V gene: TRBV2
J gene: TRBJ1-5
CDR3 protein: CASSLDRRLGPQHF
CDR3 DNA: TGTGCCAGCAGTCTAGACAGGCGCTTGGGGCCCCAGCATTTT

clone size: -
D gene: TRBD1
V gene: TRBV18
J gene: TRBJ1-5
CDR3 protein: CASSPGQGQLQPQHF
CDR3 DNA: TGTGCCAGCTCCCCCGGACAGGGGCAGCTTCAGCCCCAGCATTTT

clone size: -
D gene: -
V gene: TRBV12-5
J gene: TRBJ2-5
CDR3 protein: CASGQDEGETQYF
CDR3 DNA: TGTGCTAGTGGACAGGATGAAGGGGAGACCCAGTACTTC

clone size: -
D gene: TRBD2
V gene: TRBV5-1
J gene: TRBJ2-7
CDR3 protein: CASSSSLGRGYEQYF
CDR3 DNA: TGCGCCAGCAGCTCTTCCCTGGGGAGGGGATACGAGCAGTACTTC

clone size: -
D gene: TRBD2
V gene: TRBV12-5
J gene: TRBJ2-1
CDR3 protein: CASGPGLGDRDEQFF
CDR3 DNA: TGTGCTAGTGGACCAGGACTAGGGGATAGGGATGAGCAGTTCTTC

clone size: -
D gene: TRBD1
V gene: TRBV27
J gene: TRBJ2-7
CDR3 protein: CASSSGGLNTYEQYF
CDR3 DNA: TGTGCCAGCAGTTCAGGGGGCCTCAACACCTACGAGCAGTACTTC

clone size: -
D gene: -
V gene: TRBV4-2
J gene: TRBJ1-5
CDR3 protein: CASSQVRAGNDQPQHF
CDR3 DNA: TGTGCCAGCAGCCAAGTTAGGGCGGGGAACGATCAGCCCCAGCATTTT

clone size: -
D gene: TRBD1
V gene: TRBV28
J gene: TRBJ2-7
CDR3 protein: CASRTQGDEVGYEQYF
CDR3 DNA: TGTGCCAGCAGAACCCAGGGGGATGAGGTGGGCTACGAGCAGTACTTC

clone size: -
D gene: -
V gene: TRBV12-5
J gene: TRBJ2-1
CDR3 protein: CASGLGLGHEQFF
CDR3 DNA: TGTGCTAGTGGTTTGGGACTAGGGCATGAGCAGTTCTTC

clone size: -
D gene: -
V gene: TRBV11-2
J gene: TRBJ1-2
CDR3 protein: CASSLGRTDFYGYTF
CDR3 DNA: TGTGCCAGCAGCTTAGGGAGGACAGACTTCTATGGCTACACCTTC

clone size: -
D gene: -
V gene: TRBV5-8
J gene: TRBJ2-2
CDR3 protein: CASSLGSGRSGELFF
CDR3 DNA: TGTGCCAGCAGCTTAGGGAGTGGTAGATCCGGGGAGCTGTTTTTT

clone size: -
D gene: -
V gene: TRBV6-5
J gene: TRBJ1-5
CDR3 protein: CASSYRTPQPQHF
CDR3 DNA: TGTGCCAGCAGTTATAGGACACCCCAGCCCCAGCATTTT

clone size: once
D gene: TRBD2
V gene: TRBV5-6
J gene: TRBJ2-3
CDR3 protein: CASNRLAGLVTQYF
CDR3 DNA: TGTGCCAGCAATAGACTAGCGGGGTTGGTTACGCAGTATTTT

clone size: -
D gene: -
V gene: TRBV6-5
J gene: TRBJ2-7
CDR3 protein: CASRTGTLYEQYF
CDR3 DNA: TGTGCCAGCAGGACCGGGACACTCTACGAGCAGTACTTC

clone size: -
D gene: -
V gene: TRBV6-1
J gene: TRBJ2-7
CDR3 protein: CASSESGHYTYEQYF
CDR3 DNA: TGTGCCAGCAGTGAATCGGGACATTATACCTACGAGCAGTACTTC

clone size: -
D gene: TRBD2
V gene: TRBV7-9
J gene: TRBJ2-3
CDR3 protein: CASSPRTSGGANTQYF
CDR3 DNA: TGTGCCAGCAGCCCGAGGACTAGCGGGGGTGCTAATACGCAGTATTTT

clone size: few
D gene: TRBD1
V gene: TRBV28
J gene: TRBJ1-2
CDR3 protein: CASRAPGQGGYTF
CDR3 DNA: TGTGCCAGCAGGGCCCCTGGACAGGGAGGGTACACCTTC

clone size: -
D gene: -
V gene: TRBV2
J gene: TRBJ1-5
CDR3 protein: CASSQTGSNQPQHF
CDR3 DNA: TGTGCCAGCAGTCAGACAGGAAGCAATCAGCCCCAGCATTTT

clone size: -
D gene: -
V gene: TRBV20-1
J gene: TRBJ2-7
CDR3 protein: CSASTGSSYEQYF
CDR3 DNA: TGCAGTGCTAGTACAGGGAGCTCCTACGAGCAGTACTTC